What follows are 24 T cell receptor beta chains derived from one specimen sequenced in a study of control samples from healthy donors and cancer patients. This table comes from immunoSEQ multiplex PCR, and its TCRdb copy is limited to in-frame clones, with some not included. Counted here are 80,000 or so clones, 91% occurring once; the ten biggest clones make up under 20%. Sequenced: blood. The receptors shown here come from a man aged 50 to 59 in good health.

V and J are TRBV7-2 and TRBJ1-3; TRBD1 might be the D (6 bases). Germline assignment: CDR1 SGHTA and CDR2 FQGNSA. CDR3 length: 13 amino acids. The germline V and J ends were trimmed by 5 bases and 8 bases, with 13 bases remaining between them. CDR3 DNA sequence: TGTGCCAGCAGCCGGGAGTACAGGGACACCATATATTTT. It yields the protein CASSREYRDTIYF.

V gene TRBV10-3 combines with J gene TRBJ1-1; TRBD1 might be the D (5 bases). CDR3 length: 15 residues. V was pared by 0 bases and J by 7 bases, with 15 bases between. CDR1 ENHRY and CDR2 SYGVKD come from the germline V gene. The CDR3 sequence is CAISESLSGALEAFF. CDR3 nucleotides: TGTGCCATCAGTGAGTCCCTTTCCGGGGCCCTTGAAGCTTTCTTT.

V gene TRBV30 combines with J gene TRBJ1-1; tentative D call: TRBD1 (5 bases). There are 12 residues in the CDR3. The V end lost 3 bases, the J end lost 8 bases, and 13 bases lay between the germline ends. Germline assignment: CDR1 GTSNPN and CDR2 SVGIG (reference sequence). CDR3 nucleotides: TGTGCCTGGAGCCCCGGGGGGGTCGAAGCTTTCTTT. Encoded protein: CAWSPGGVEAFF.

Only a few counts were recorded for this clone. The chain uses TRBV14 and TRBJ1-5; D call uncertain. The germline V and J ends were trimmed by 0 bases and 4 bases, with 4 bases remaining between them. From germline, CDR1 is SGHDN and CDR2 FVKESK. The CDR3 loop spans 13 amino acids. The CDR3 protein is CASSQDGNQPQHF. CDR3 nucleotides: TGTGCCAGCAGCCAAGACGGTAATCAGCCCCAGCATTTT.

The V call is TRBV5-1, the J call TRBJ1-1; D remains unclear. The CDR3 sequence is 14 residues long. Trimming took off 0 bases at V and 0 bases at J, with 6 bases between the two ends. Germline-derived CDR1 and CDR2 are SGHRS and YFSETQ. Here the CDR3 reads CASSLGNMNTEAFF. The CDR3 coding sequence is TGCGCCAGCAGCTTGGGAAATATGAACACTGAAGCTTTCTTT.

This clone was observed a handful of times. The chain combines TRBV4-2 with TRBJ2-1, with D maybe TRBD1 (6 bases). The CDR3 is 16 amino acids. Trimming took 2 bases from V and 7 from J, leaving 18 bases between them. Germline lookup yields CDR1 LGHNA and CDR2 YNFKEQ. The CDR3 nucleotides are TGTGCCAGCAGCCAACCAACAGGGCGTGGTTTGAATGAGCAGTTCTTC. Translating it yields CASSQPTGRGLNEQFF.

The chain employs TRBV15 and TRBJ2-2; D is unclear. CDR3 length: 15 amino acids. Germline CDR1 LNHNV, CDR2 YYDKDF (reference sequence). Trimming shortened V by 0 bases and J by 1 base, and 6 bases separated the two germline ends. The CDR3 here is CATSRDRGNTGELFF. The CDR3 region has the DNA TGTGCCACCAGCAGAGATCGAGGGAACACCGGGGAGCTGTTTTTT.

Comments on this clone: The junction departs from germline at one end; a sequencing error may be responsible. The V gene is TRBV10-3, the J gene TRBJ2-1; weak D call: TRBD2 (5 bases). Germline loops: CDR1 ENHRY, CDR2 SYGVKD. The CDR3 has 14 residues. The CDR3 reads CATSEGRRSNGQFF. In DNA form, the CDR3 reads TGTGCCACTTCAGAGGGCCGCCGATCAAATGGGCAGTTCTTC.

The V gene is TRBV6-6, the J gene TRBJ2-3; possible D gene TRBD1, 5 bases. The V gene lost 7 bases and the J gene lost 6 bases, with 20 bases spanning the gap. The germline CDR1 and CDR2 sequences are MNHNY and SVGAGI (reference sequence). The CDR3 consists of 15 residues. CDR3 in DNA: TGTGCCAGCACCAAAAGGGGCCCTGGTGCGGATACGCAGTATTTT. Translating gives CASTKRGPGADTQYF.

This chain connects TRBV3-1 (or the pseudogene TRBV3-2) to TRBJ1-6, with unresolved D. CDR3 length: 16 amino acids. Germline V CDR1 and CDR2: LGHDT, YNNKEL (reference sequence). V was trimmed by 3 bases and J by 1 base, leaving 10 bases between them. The CDR3 DNA reads as TGTGCCAGCAGCCAGACTTTGGGATCCTATAATTCACCCCTCCACTTT. Translating gives CASSQTLGSYNSPLHF.

This rearrangement joins TRBV27 to TRBJ2-7, with 8 bases aligning to TRBD2. The CDR3 length is 14 residues. Germline V gene lookup returns CDR1 MNHEY and CDR2 SMNVEV (reference sequence). Germline trimming cut 4 bases from V and 8 bases from J; bases unmatched to any gene: 10. For the CDR3, the DNA is TGTGCCAGCAGTTATCGCGGGGTAGCGGGGCAGCAGTACTTC. Its translation: CASSYRGVAGQQYF.

The chain combines TRBV9 with TRBJ2-2; 12 positions agree with TRBD2. This CDR3 spans 17 amino acids. The V gene end was trimmed by 2 bases and the J gene end by 2 bases; junction bases not matched to a gene: 4. The V gene's germline CDR1 is SGDLS and CDR2 YYNGEE. CDR3 in amino acids: CASSVTSGGFNTGELFF. The CDR3 nucleotides are TGTGCCAGCAGCGTGACTAGCGGGGGATTTAACACCGGGGAGCTGTTTTTT. Looking up the rest from reference TRBV9 and TRBJ2-2 gives the full variable domain: DSGVTQTPKHLITATGQRVTLRCSPRSGDLSVYWYQQSLDQGLQFLIQYYNGEERAKGNILERFSAQQFPDLHSELNLSSLELGDSALYFCASSVTSGGFNTGELFFGEGSRLTVL.

The genes are TRBV28 and TRBJ1-1; D unclear. The CDR3 spans 9 residues. In germline, CDR1 is MDHEN, CDR2 SYDVKM. Trimming stripped 8 bases from V and 7 bases from J, with 5 bases between. DNA of the CDR3: TGTGCCAGCGGAAATGAAGCTTTCTTT. Translating gives CASGNEAFF.

This chain joins TRBV5-1 and TRBJ1-1; D is possibly TRBD1 (5 bases). The CDR3 extends over 14 amino acids. The germline V and J ends were trimmed by 0 bases and 6 bases, with 12 bases remaining between them. The germline V gene encodes CDR1 SGHRS and CDR2 YFSETQ. The chain's CDR3 is CASSLDQGAAEAFF. CDR3 DNA sequence: TGCGCCAGCAGCTTGGACCAAGGGGCCGCTGAAGCTTTCTTT. Combining the CDR3 with reference TRBV5-1 and TRBJ1-1 gives the whole variable domain KAGVTQTPRYLIKTRGQQVTLSCSPISGHRSVSWYQQTPGQGLQFLFEYFSETQRNKGNFPGRFSGRQFSNSRSEMNVSTLELGDSALYLCASSLDQGAAEAFFGQGTRLTVV.

The chain has TRBV28 and TRBJ2-7; 11 bases line up with TRBD2. Losses at the gene ends were 6 bases for V and 0 bases for J; bases not matched to a gene: 4. CDR1 and CDR2 from the germline V gene are MDHEN and SYDVKM. This CDR3 is built from 15 residues. The CDR3 coding sequence is TGTGCCAGCAGAGATACTAGCGGGGGCTCCTACGAGCAGTACTTC. Residues: CASRDTSGGSYEQYF.

CDR3 nucleotides: TGTGCCAGCAGTTTTAGGCAGGGGTTTGATGGCTACACCTTC. This translates into CASSFRQGFDGYTF. The chain couples TRBV6-2 or TRBV6-3 to TRBJ1-2; D is possibly TRBD1 (6 bases). CDR1 and CDR2 from the germline V gene are MNHEY and SVGEGT. V was clipped by 4 bases and J by 6 bases, with 15 bases between them. The CDR3 has 14 amino acids.

In its sample, this clone was seen once. V and J are TRBV24-1 and TRBJ1-5; 7 bases fit TRBD1. Looked up from germline, CDR1 is KGHDR and CDR2 is SFDVKD. This CDR3 comprises 16 residues. The V and J ends lost 4 bases and 2 bases, in that order; junction bases with no gene match: 7. CDR3 amino acids: CATSDPRGTGNQPQHF. CDR3 coding DNA: TGTGCCACCAGTGACCCCAGGGGGACGGGCAATCAGCCCCAGCATTTT.

The J gene is TRBJ2-1, the V gene TRBV10-2; 9 bases fit TRBD2. The ends lost 3 bases at V and 9 bases at J; junction bases unmatched: 6. Germline V CDR1 and CDR2: WSHSY, SAAADI. There are 14 residues in the CDR3. CDR3 bases: TGCGCCAGCAGTGATCTGCGGGGGGGGCGTGAGCAGTTCTTC. It yields the protein CASSDLRGGREQFF.

V and J are TRBV24-1 and TRBJ1-2; no reliable D call. V lost 0 bases to trimming and J lost 0 bases, with 13 bases between them. From germline, CDR1 is KGHDR and CDR2 SFDVKD. This CDR3 is 17 amino acids long. The CDR3 spells CATSDLPTSTANYGYTF. CDR3 nucleotide sequence: TGTGCCACCAGTGATTTGCCGACTTCAACAGCTAACTATGGCTACACCTTC.

This clone occurred once. This rearrangement joins TRBV6-2 or TRBV6-3 to TRBJ2-7; the match to TRBD1 covers 9 bases. CDR3 length equals 14 residues. With 5 bases clipped from V and 6 bases from J, the junction kept 8 bases outside the gene matches. Germline-derived CDR1 and CDR2 are MNHEY and SVGEGT. The CDR3 sequence is CASSIRDRVGEQYF. The DNA of the CDR3 is TGTGCCAGCAGTATACGGGACAGGGTAGGCGAGCAGTACTTC.

The chain combines TRBV30 with TRBJ1-2; D remains unclear. Germline V lookup: CDR1 GTSNPN, CDR2 SVGIG (reference sequence). This CDR3 is 13 amino acids long. V gave up 0 bases and J gave up 4 bases, with 9 bases separating them. The CDR3 spells CAWSVGDSYGYTF. DNA of the CDR3: TGTGCCTGGAGTGTCGGGGATAGCTATGGCTACACCTTC.

The chain is built from TRBV9 and TRBJ2-1; a possible D gene is TRBD2 (6 bases). V gave up 3 bases and J gave up 8 bases, with 9 bases separating them. This CDR3 spans 12 amino acids. Germline V lookup: CDR1 SGDLS, CDR2 YYNGEE. As DNA, the CDR3 is TGTGCCAGCAGCGGGGGGGTTGATGAGCAGTTCTTC. It yields the protein CASSGGVDEQFF.

V and J are TRBV5-4 and TRBJ2-7; TRBD2 matches 9 bases. The CDR3 sequence is 15 residues long. The V gene end was trimmed by 2 bases and the J gene end by 6 bases; junction bases not matched to a gene: 9. The V gene's germline CDR1 is SGHNT and CDR2 YYREEE (reference sequence). The CDR3 DNA sequence: TGTGCCAGCAGCTTCACAAGCGGGGGGCTCCCCGAGCAGTACTTC. Its translation is CASSFTSGGLPEQYF.

This chain joins TRBV20-1 and TRBJ2-7; D not certain. Germline V gene lookup returns CDR1 DFQATT and CDR2 SNEGSKA (reference sequence). Trimming removed 3 bases from V and 4 bases from J, with 7 bases in between. The CDR3 has 11 amino acids. CDR3 in amino acids: CSASKGYEQYF. DNA for the CDR3: TGCAGTGCTAGTAAAGGGTACGAGCAGTACTTC.